One sample yielded the 3 T cell receptor beta chains listed below, sequenced in a study of cytomegalovirus exposure and HLA in healthy donors. The primer mix had 60 Vbeta and 13 Jbeta primers. Data came from immunoSEQ multiplex PCR; TCRdb stores just in-frame clones and leaves some out. Of around 190,000 clones detected, 65% to 80% appear once; the ten largest clones hold about 1%. Specimen: PBMCs. The source of these receptors is a woman aged 40-49 years in good health and CMV-seronegative.

The chain has TRBV5-4 and TRBJ1-1, with 7 nucleotides matching TRBD1. Trimming removed 4 bases from V and 0 bases from J; junction bases left unmatched: 6. This CDR3 comprises 15 residues. Germline V gene sequence: CDR1 SGHNT, CDR2 YYREEE (reference sequence). The CDR3 sequence: CASSRAGGLNTEAFF. CDR3 sequence (DNA): TGTGCCAGCAGCCGAGCAGGGGGATTGAACACTGAAGCTTTCTTT.

The rearrangement links TRBV7-2 to TRBJ1-2; D not certain. Germline V CDR1 and CDR2: SGHTA, FQGNSA. The CDR3 contains 12 residues. The V end lost 1 base, the J end lost 4 bases, and 4 bases lay between the germline ends. CDR3 nucleotides: TGTGCCAGCAGCTTAGGGGCCTATGGCTACACCTTC. The encoded protein is CASSLGAYGYTF.

CDR3 bases: TGTGCCAGCAGCTTACGGCTAGCGGGAGGGCCGGGCGGGGAGCTGTTTTTT. Translation: CASSLRLAGGPGGELFF. V and J are TRBV7-2 and TRBJ2-2; 12 nucleotides align to TRBD2. This CDR3 spans 17 amino acids. Trimming took 2 bases from V and 7 from J; bases not matched to a gene: 8. From germline, CDR1 is SGHTA and CDR2 FQGNSA.